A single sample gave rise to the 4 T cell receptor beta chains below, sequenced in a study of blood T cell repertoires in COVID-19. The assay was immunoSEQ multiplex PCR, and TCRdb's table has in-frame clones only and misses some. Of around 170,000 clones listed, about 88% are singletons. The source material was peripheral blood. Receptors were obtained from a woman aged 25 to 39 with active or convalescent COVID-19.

The CDR3 spells CASSGNLGGGSPLHF. The CDR3 region has the DNA TGTGCCAGCAGTGGAAACCTTGGGGGGGGTTCACCCCTCCACTTT. The V call is TRBV2, the J call TRBJ1-6, with D perhaps matching TRBD1 (5 bases). The germline V gene encodes CDR1 SNHLY and CDR2 FYNNEI. Trimming pared 4 bases from V and 9 bases from J, leaving 16 bases between. The CDR3 extends over 15 amino acids.

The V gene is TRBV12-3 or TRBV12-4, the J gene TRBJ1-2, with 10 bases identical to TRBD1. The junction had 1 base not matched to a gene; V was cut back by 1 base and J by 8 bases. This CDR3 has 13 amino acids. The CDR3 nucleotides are TGTGCCAGCAGTTTAGTGGACAGGGGGGGCTACACCTTC. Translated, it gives CASSLVDRGGYTF.

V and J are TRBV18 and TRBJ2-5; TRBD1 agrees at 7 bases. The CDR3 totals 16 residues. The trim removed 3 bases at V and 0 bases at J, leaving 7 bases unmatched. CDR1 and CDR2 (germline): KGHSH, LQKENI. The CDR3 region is CASSPFTGVDQETQYF. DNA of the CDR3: TGTGCCAGCTCACCTTTCACAGGGGTTGACCAAGAGACCCAGTACTTC. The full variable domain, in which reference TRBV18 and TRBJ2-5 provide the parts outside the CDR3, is NAGVMQNPRHLVRRRGQEARLRCSPMKGHSHVYWYRQLPEEGLKFMVYLQKENIIDESGMPKERFSAEFPKEGPSILRIQQVVRGDSAAYFCASSPFTGVDQETQYFGPGTRLLVL.

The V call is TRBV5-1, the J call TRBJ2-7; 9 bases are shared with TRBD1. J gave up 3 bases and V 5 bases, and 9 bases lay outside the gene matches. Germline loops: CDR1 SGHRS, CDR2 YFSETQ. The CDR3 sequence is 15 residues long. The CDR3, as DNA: TGCGCCAGCAGTCCATCGACAGGGGGGGTCTACGAGCAGTACTTC. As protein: CASSPSTGGVYEQYF.